These 5 T cell receptor beta chains were all obtained from the same sample, sequenced in a study of spatial heterogeneity in lung cancer. The antigens these receptors bind are not known. Noted time point: sample taken at primary tumor resection. Study-level findings and limits: Tracking of tumor mutation counts was seen in expanded intratumoral alpha and beta TCR counts.

One entry per CDR3 protein, called by TCRdb with MiXCR from the 5' RACE reads. The table shows 3,500 to 4,500 distinct CDR3 sequences, with less than 8.5% occurring only once. Sequencing was performed on lung tumor tissue, taken at surgery. The receptors stem from a male donor with early-stage non-small cell lung cancer.

This clonotype has just a few counts. CDR3 region: CASWNGQINEKLFF. The CDR3 nucleotides read TGCGCCAGCTGGAACGGACAGATAAATGAAAAACTGTTTTTT. The chain carries TRBV5-1 and TRBJ1-4, with D possibly TRBD1 on 6 matching bases. Per germline, CDR1 SGHRS and CDR2 YFSETQ. The CDR3 contains 14 residues. V dropped 7 bases and J dropped 5 bases, with 15 bases sitting between them. Supplemented by reference TRBV5-1 and TRBJ1-4, the full variable domain reads KAGVTQTPRYLIKTRGQQVTLSCSPISGHRSVSWYQQTPGQGLQFLFEYFSETQRNKGNFPGRFSGRQFSNSRSEMNVSTLELGDSALYLCASWNGQINEKLFFGSGTQLSVL.

There are many counts of this clonotype. The gene calls are TRBV12-3 or TRBV12-4 and TRBJ2-5; D call uncertain. The CDR3 totals 12 residues. Trimming left V 7 bases short and J 7 bases short, with 13 bases between. CDR3: CASNTRNGTQYF. CDR3 nucleotide sequence: TGTGCCAGCAATACGCGAAATGGGACCCAGTACTTC.

By its share, this clonotype is medium-sized (0.01 to 0.1%). The chain employs TRBV4-1 and TRBJ1-2; 8 bases fit TRBD1. The CDR3 length is 15 residues. The junction had 4 bases not matched to a gene; V was cut back by 1 base and J by 3 bases. The germline CDR1 and CDR2 sequences are MGHRA and YSYEKL. CDR3 region: CASSQVPGGDYGYTF. The DNA for the CDR3 is TGCGCCAGCAGCCAAGTACCAGGGGGCGACTATGGCTACACCTTC.

This clonotype came up many times. The chain links TRBV29-1 to TRBJ2-4; the match to TRBD2 covers 7 bases. The trim removed 0 bases at V and 7 bases at J, leaving 9 bases unmatched. The CDR3 length is 15 residues. Germline V CDR1 and CDR2: SQVTM, ANQGSEA. The CDR3 sequence is CSVEDPGGDLNIQYF. As DNA, the CDR3 is TGCAGCGTTGAAGATCCGGGGGGAGACTTGAACATTCAGTACTTC.

By its share, this clonotype is medium-sized. V gene TRBV5-1 combines with J gene TRBJ2-3; 16 nucleotides align to TRBD2. Germline V CDR1 and CDR2: SGHRS, YFSETQ. V lost 7 bases and J lost 0; bases outside the gene matches: 11. The CDR3 extends over 19 amino acids. The CDR3, as DNA: TGCGCCAGCTGTGAAGGCGGGACTAGCGGGAGGGGAAGCACAGATACGCAGTATTTT. It specifies CASCEGGTSGRGSTDTQYF.